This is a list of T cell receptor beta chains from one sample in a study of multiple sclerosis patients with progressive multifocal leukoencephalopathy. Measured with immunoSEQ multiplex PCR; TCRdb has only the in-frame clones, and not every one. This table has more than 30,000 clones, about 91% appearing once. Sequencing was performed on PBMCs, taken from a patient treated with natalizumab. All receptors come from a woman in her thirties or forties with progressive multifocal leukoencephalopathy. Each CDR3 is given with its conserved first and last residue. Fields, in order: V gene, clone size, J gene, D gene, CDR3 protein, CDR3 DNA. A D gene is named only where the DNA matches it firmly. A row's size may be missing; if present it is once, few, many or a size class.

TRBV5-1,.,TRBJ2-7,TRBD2,CASSLDGSGGLQEQYF,TGCGCCAGCAGCTTGGATGGGAGCGGGGGCTTGCAAGAGCAGTACTTC
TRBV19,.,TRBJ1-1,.,CASSFGTPDLNTEAFF,TGTGCCAGTAGTTTCGGGACCCCGGACTTGAACACTGAAGCTTTCTTT
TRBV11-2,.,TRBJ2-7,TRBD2,CASNGGDSYEQYF,TGTGCCAGCAATGGGGGGGACTCCTACGAGCAGTACTTC
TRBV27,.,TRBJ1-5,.,CASSSGAGSNQPQHF,TGTGCCAGCAGTTCGGGCGCCGGTAGCAATCAGCCCCAGCATTTT
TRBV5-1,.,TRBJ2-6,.,CASSFMGVVTGANVLTF,TGCGCCAGCAGCTTCATGGGGGTTGTAACTGGGGCCAACGTCCTGACTTTC
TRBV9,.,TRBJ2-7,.,CASSVDGYEQYF,TGTGCCAGCAGCGTAGACGGCTACGAGCAGTACTTC
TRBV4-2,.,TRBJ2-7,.,CASSQEGVYEQYF,TGTGCCAGCAGCCAAGAGGGGGTCTACGAGCAGTACTTC
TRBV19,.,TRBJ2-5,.,CAGSPPGHRETQYF,TGTGCCGGTAGTCCTCCAGGACACAGGGAGACCCAGTACTTC
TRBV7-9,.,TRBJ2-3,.,CASGASGTDTQYF,TGTGCCAGCGGGGCTAGCGGCACAGATACGCAGTATTTT
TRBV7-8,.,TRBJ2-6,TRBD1,CASSLVNRGVNVLTF,TGTGCCAGCAGCTTAGTGAACAGGGGAGTCAACGTCCTGACTTTC
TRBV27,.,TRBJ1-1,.,CASSSLGVWTEAFF,TGTGCCAGCAGTTCCTTGGGGGTATGGACTGAAGCTTTCTTT
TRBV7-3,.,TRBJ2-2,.,CASSYLTGTGELFF,TGTGCCAGCAGTTACCTCACAGGGACCGGGGAGCTGTTTTTT
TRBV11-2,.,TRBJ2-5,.,CASSSDGPWEQYF,TGTGCCAGCTCCTCCGACGGCCCGTGGGAGCAGTACTTC
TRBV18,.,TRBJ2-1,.,CASSPQYEQFF,TGTGCCAGCTCACCACAGTATGAGCAGTTCTTC
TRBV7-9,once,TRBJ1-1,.,CASTPGVKAEAFF,TGTGCCAGCACCCCAGGGGTAAAGGCAGAAGCTTTCTTT
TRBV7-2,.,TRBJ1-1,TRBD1,CASSSQGQASTEAFF,TGTGCCAGCAGCTCTCAGGGACAGGCCTCGACTGAAGCTTTCTTT
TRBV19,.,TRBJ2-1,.,CASSIEPVRQSGSYNEQFF,TGTGCCAGTAGTATAGAACCCGTCCGTCAGTCTGGCTCCTACAATGAGCAGTTCTTC
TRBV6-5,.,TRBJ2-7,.,CASSAGKGGSYEQYF,TGTGCCAGCAGTGCAGGGAAAGGGGGCTCCTACGAGCAGTACTTC
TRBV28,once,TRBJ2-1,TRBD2,CAGSRAGLAGGNEQFF,TGTGCCGGCAGTAGGGCGGGACTAGCGGGAGGCAATGAGCAGTTCTTC
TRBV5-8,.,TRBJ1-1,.,CASSLAFMNTEAFF,TGTGCCAGCAGCTTGGCCTTTATGAACACTGAAGCTTTCTTT
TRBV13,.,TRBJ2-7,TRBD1,CASSYRTGREQYF,TGTGCCAGCAGCTACCGGACAGGGAGGGAGCAGTACTTC
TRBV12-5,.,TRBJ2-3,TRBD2,CASGLTSGIANTQYF,TGTGCTAGTGGGCTGACTAGCGGGATTGCGAATACGCAGTATTTT
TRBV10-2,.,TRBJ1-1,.,CASRGGTNTEAFF,TGCGCCAGCAGGGGGGGGACCAACACTGAAGCTTTCTTT
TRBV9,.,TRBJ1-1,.,CASSVGPRDTEAFF,TGTGCCAGCAGCGTAGGGCCCCGGGACACTGAAGCTTTCTTT
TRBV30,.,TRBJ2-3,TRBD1,CAWDRGRGDTQYF,TGTGCCTGGGACAGGGGGCGAGGGGATACGCAGTATTTT
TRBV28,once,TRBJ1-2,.,CASSEGRYGYTF,TGTGCCAGCAGTGAAGGGAGGTATGGCTACACCTTC
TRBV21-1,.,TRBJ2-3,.,CASSKARGRDTQYF,TGTGCCAGCAGCAAAGCCCGGGGCCGCGATACGCAGTATTTT
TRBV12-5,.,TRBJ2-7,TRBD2,CASGLVGTSGSIYEQYF,TGTGCTAGTGGCTTGGTAGGGACTAGCGGGAGTATTTACGAGCAGTACTTC
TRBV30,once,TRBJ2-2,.,CAWSVMNTGELFF,TGTGCCTGGAGTGTAATGAACACCGGGGAGCTGTTTTTT
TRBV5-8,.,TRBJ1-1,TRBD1,CASSSGTGRGNTEAFF,TGTGCCAGCAGCTCAGGGACAGGGAGGGGTAACACTGAAGCTTTCTTT
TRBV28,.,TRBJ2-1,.,CASSLYGSVTLSSYNEQFF,TGTGCCAGCAGTTTGTACGGTTCGGTGACCCTAAGCTCCTACAATGAGCAGTTCTTC
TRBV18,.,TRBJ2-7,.,CASSPPRGSSYEQYF,TGTGCCAGCTCACCACCTCGGGGGAGCTCCTACGAGCAGTACTTC
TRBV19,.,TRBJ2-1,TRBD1,CASSMGTGITNEQFF,TGTGCCAGTAGTATGGGGACAGGGATAACGAATGAGCAGTTCTTC
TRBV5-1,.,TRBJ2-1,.,CASSPASGRGLRGHRYNEQFF,TGCGCCAGCAGCCCGGCCAGCGGTCGAGGGCTGCGGGGGCACCGCTACAATGAGCAGTTCTTC
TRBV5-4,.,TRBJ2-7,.,CASTRQDRSIEQYF,TGTGCCAGCACCCGCCAGGACAGAAGTATTGAGCAGTACTTC
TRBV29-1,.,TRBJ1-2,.,CSVAGQAWDYGYTF,TGCAGCGTTGCTGGGCAGGCTTGGGACTATGGCTACACCTTC
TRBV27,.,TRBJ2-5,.,CASSPIPPQGQETQYF,TGTGCCAGCAGTCCCATACCCCCGCAGGGCCAAGAGACCCAGTACTTC
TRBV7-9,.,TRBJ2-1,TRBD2,CASSPTRLAEYNEQFF,TGTGCCAGCAGCCCGACCCGACTAGCGGAGTACAATGAGCAGTTCTTC
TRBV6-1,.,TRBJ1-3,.,CASSVGGSGNTIYF,TGTGCCAGCAGTGTGGGGGGTTCGGGAAACACCATATATTTT
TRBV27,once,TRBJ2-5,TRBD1,CASSFQVTGMNQETQYF,TGTGCCAGCAGTTTCCAGGTGACAGGGATGAACCAAGAGACCCAGTACTTC
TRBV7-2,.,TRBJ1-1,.,CASSWSIENTEAFF,TGTGCCAGCAGCTGGAGCATAGAGAACACTGAAGCTTTCTTT
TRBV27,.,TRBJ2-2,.,CASSLSRGTGTGELFF,TGTGCCAGCAGTTTATCACGGGGGACGGGCACCGGGGAGCTGTTTTTT
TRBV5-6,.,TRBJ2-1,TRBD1,CASSSQTGGILNEQFF,TGTGCCAGCAGTTCCCAGACAGGGGGTATTCTCAATGAGCAGTTCTTC
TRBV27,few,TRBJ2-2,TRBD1,CASSWGQGDGELFF,TGTGCCAGCAGTTGGGGACAGGGGGACGGGGAGCTGTTTTTT
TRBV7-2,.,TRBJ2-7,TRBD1,CVSSLRQGSDEQYF,TGTGTCAGCAGCTTAAGACAGGGTAGCGACGAGCAGTACTTC
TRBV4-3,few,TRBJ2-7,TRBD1,CASSPGTGGWNEQYF,TGCGCCAGCAGCCCCGGGACAGGGGGCTGGAACGAGCAGTACTTC
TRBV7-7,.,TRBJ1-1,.,CASSLGPSTEAFF,TGTGCCAGCAGCTTAGGGCCTAGCACTGAAGCTTTCTTT